This T cell receptor beta chain was sequenced during a study of T-cell memory formation after mild COVID-19. A few counts support this clonotype. TCRdb used MiXCR to reprocess the 5' RACE reads, holding one entry per CDR3 protein. This sample carries about 400,000 distinct CDR3 sequences, around a quarter of them seen once, and the ten largest clones take around 13%. The clonotype was recovered from an adult woman who had mild COVID-19 (a few samples of this study predate the infection). Cell type and time point are not known. The specimen sequenced was PBMCs or a T cell subset sorted from them (not recorded which).

The CDR3 DNA sequence: TGTGCCAGCAGTGAGACTAGCCTAGATACGCAGTATTTT. Its protein is CASSETSLDTQYF. The chain employs TRBV6-1 and TRBJ2-3, with TRBD2 matching over 7 bases. This CDR3 comprises 13 residues. Germline trimming cut 3 bases from V and 5 bases from J; bases unmatched to any gene: 2. Per the germline V gene, CDR1 is MNHNS and CDR2 is SASEGT.